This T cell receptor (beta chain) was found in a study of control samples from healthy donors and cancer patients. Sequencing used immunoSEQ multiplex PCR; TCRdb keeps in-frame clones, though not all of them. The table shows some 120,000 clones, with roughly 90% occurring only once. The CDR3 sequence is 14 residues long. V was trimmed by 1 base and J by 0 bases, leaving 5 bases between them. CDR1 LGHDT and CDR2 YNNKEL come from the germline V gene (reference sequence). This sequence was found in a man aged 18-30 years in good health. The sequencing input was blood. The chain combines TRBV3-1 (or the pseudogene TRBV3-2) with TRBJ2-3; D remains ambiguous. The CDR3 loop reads CASSQASSTDTQYF. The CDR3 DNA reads TGTGCCAGCAGCCAAGCTAGTAGCACAGATACGCAGTATTTT.